The 14 T cell receptor beta chains presented below share a single source sample, sequenced in a study of T cells in Graves' hyperthyroidism and ophthalmopathy. RNA transcripts served as the template for amplifying TCR beta CDR3 regions. The HTBI primer set served for first-round RT-PCR of the TCR CDR3. TCRdb analysed the multiplex PCR reads with MiXCR anew, one entry per CDR3 protein. The sample yields about 840,000 distinct CDR3 sequences, over 35% seen once. The sample was blood. The receptors come from a man younger than 35 with Graves' hyperthyroidism.

The rearrangement links TRBV3-1 to TRBJ1-3; 11 bases match TRBD1. Germline-derived CDR1 and CDR2 are LGHDT and YNNKEL (reference sequence). The CDR3 contains 18 residues. V gave up 0 bases and J gave up 2 bases; unmatched junction bases: 6. CDR3: CASSQDWTGGPTGNTIYF. The CDR3 nucleotides are TGTGCCAGCAGCCAAGACTGGACAGGGGGCCCGACTGGAAACACCATATATTTT. Full variable domain (outside the CDR3, taken from reference TRBV3-1 and TRBJ1-3): DTAVSQTPKYLVTQMGNDKSIKCEQNLGHDTMYWYKQDSKKFLKIMFSYNNKELIINETVPNRFSPKSPDKAHLNLHINSLELGDSAVYFCASSQDWTGGPTGNTIYFGEGSWLTVV.

The sample holds many counts of this clonotype. This chain links TRBV5-1 with TRBJ1-1; D perhaps matches TRBD1 (5 bases). Germline CDR1 is SGHRS and CDR2 is YFSETQ. CDR3 length equals 13 residues. V shed 0 bases and J shed 6 bases, with 9 bases lying between them. This CDR3 is CASSLAGGSEAFF. CDR3 in DNA: TGCGCCAGCAGCTTGGCTGGGGGTTCTGAAGCTTTCTTT.

This clonotype was detected many times. The chain combines TRBV4-2 with TRBJ1-6; D ambiguous. Germline V gene lookup returns CDR1 LGHNA and CDR2 YNFKEQ. Trimming removed 0 bases from V and 6 bases from J, with 9 bases in between. This CDR3 spans 15 amino acids. CDR3 bases: TGTGCCAGCAGCCAAGAAAAGGGAACTAATTCACCCCTCCACTTT. Encoded protein: CASSQEKGTNSPLHF.

The chain employs TRBV15 and TRBJ2-5, with 8 bases lining up with TRBD1. V gave up 7 bases and J gave up 5 bases; unmatched junction bases: 6. This CDR3 is 13 amino acids long. Germline V gene data show CDR1 as LNHNV and CDR2 as YYDKDF (reference sequence). The CDR3 protein is CATTRDRGETQYF. CDR3 sequence (DNA): TGTGCCACCACCCGAGACAGGGGTGAGACCCAGTACTTC. The full variable domain, in which reference TRBV15 and TRBJ2-5 provide the parts outside the CDR3, is DAMVIQNPRYQVTQFGKPVTLSCSQTLNHNVMYWYQQKSSQAPKLLFHYYDKDFNNEADTPDNFQSRRPNTSFCFLDIRSPGLGDTAMYLCATTRDRGETQYFGPGTRLLVL.

The V gene is TRBV11-2, the J gene TRBJ2-7; 9 nucleotides match TRBD1. Germline loops: CDR1 SGHAT, CDR2 FQNNGV. The CDR3 extends over 14 amino acids. With V trimmed by 4 bases and J by 6 bases, 7 bases remained unmatched. The CDR3 DNA follows: TGTGCCAGCAGCTCGCTCTCGACAGGGGGCGAGCAGTACTTC. Residues: CASSSLSTGGEQYF.

This clonotype was recorded many times. This sequence joins TRBV29-1 and TRBJ2-2; D unresolved. The CDR3 spans 12 residues. V gave up 4 bases and J gave up 7 bases, with 10 bases separating them. Per the germline V gene, CDR1 is SQVTM and CDR2 is ANQGSEA. The CDR3 loop is CSVVVVGGELFF. CDR3 DNA sequence: TGCAGCGTTGTGGTGGTCGGCGGGGAGCTGTTTTTT.

This clonotype was recorded many times. DNA for the CDR3: TGTGCCAGCAGCTTTGGCCCGTACGAGCAGTACTTC. This sequence encodes CASSFGPYEQYF. The chain recombines TRBV12-3 or TRBV12-4 with TRBJ2-7; D gene unclear. V was trimmed by 6 bases and J by 4 bases, leaving 10 bases between them. This CDR3 region has 12 residues.

This clonotype has only a few counts. This rearrangement joins TRBV4-3 to TRBJ2-2, with 7 bases fitting TRBD2. Germline-derived CDR1 and CDR2 are LGHNA and YSLEER. CDR3 length: 15 residues. V was clipped by 1 base and J by 5 bases; unmatched bases: 4. The CDR3: CASSQARGGTGELFF. CDR3 nucleotides: TGCGCCAGCAGCCAAGCCCGGGGAGGGACCGGGGAGCTGTTTTTT.

The CDR3 bases are TGTGCCAGCAGAACACTAGGCCCAGGAACGGAGACCCAGTACTTC. Amino acids: CASRTLGPGTETQYF. This rearrangement joins TRBV12-3 or TRBV12-4 to TRBJ2-5; maybe TRBD2 (5 bases). V shed 6 bases and J shed 5 bases, with 19 bases lying between them. The CDR3 totals 15 residues.

V usage is TRBV10-3 and J usage is TRBJ1-5; D is unclear. CDR3 length: 13 amino acids. Trimming stripped 3 bases from V and 3 bases from J, with 6 bases between. Germline values: CDR1 ENHRY, CDR2 SYGVKD. The CDR3 region is CAISERLNQPQHF. In DNA form, the CDR3 reads TGTGCCATCAGTGAACGGCTCAATCAGCCCCAGCATTTT.

A single count supports this clonotype. Being one base from a much bigger clone, this may be a read error. This chain joins TRBV7-8 and TRBJ1-5; D possibly corresponds to TRBD1 (6 bases). V was trimmed by 5 bases and J by 2 bases, leaving 13 bases between them. Germline V gene data show CDR1 as SGHVS and CDR2 as FQNEAQ. The length of the CDR3 is 15 residues. The chain's CDR3 is CASSPNRAGNQPQHF. CDR3 nucleotides: TGTGCCAGCAGCCCTAACAGGGCAGGCAATCAGCCCCAGCATTTT.

This clonotype was observed a few times. This chain links TRBV9 with TRBJ1-4; no reliable D call. Trimming took off 3 bases at V and 4 bases at J, with 13 bases between the two ends. There are 15 residues in the CDR3. Germline CDR1 is SGDLS and CDR2 is YYNGEE. Written as DNA, the CDR3 is TGTGCCAGCAGCGCCACGGCGGACCATAATGAAAAACTGTTTTTT. Translating gives CASSATADHNEKLFF.

This clonotype was seen a few times. The chain links TRBV7-9 to TRBJ2-2, with unresolved D. CDR3 length equals 16 residues. V was cut by 6 bases and J by 1 base, with 15 bases left in between. Germline CDR1 and CDR2: SEHNR and FQNEAQ (reference sequence). Here the CDR3 reads CASSTARALNTGELFF. DNA of the CDR3: TGTGCCAGCAGTACTGCCCGGGCACTGAACACCGGGGAGCTGTTTTTT.

This clonotype was detected many times. This chain links TRBV12-3 or TRBV12-4 with TRBJ1-5; no clear D gene. V was pared by 6 bases and J by 4 bases, with 16 bases between. The CDR3 is 15 residues long. This CDR3 reads CASSPSPLENQPQHF. The CDR3 DNA reads as TGTGCCAGCAGCCCGAGTCCCCTGGAGAATCAGCCCCAGCATTTT.